The TCR beta chain under discussion was sequenced for a study of blood T cell repertoires in COVID-19. As for the study in general: Specimens from acute and convalescent COVID-19 originated in the United States, Italy and Spain. Nucleic acid was either cDNA or gDNA, and it came from T cells, B-cell-depleted T cells, or PBMCs.

This CDR3 has 17 amino acids. In germline, CDR1 is LGHNA, CDR2 YSLEER. V trimming: 0 bases; J trimming: 7 bases; junction bases outside the gene matches: 10. Authors' analysis steps: The authors estimated nucleated cell counts from reference gene primer amplification. The table came from immunoSEQ multiplex PCR; TCRdb's copy has only in-frame clones and leaves some out. V, J and clone size were drawn from that table, and D and trimming were deduced from the DNA. Here the sample spans tens of thousands of clones, roughly three quarters being singletons. Specimen: peripheral blood. This chain joins TRBV4-3 and TRBJ2-2, with TRBD2 matching over 8 bases. This TCR derives from a woman older than 75 with acute or convalescent COVID-19. The CDR3 loop is CASSQDRAGVFGGELFF. In DNA, the CDR3 is TGCGCCAGCAGCCAAGATCGAGCGGGAGTGTTCGGCGGGGAGCTGTTTTTT.